The 17 T cell receptor beta chains presented below share a single source sample, sequenced in a study of cytomegalovirus exposure and HLA in healthy donors. With 60 Vbeta and 13 Jbeta primers, the PCR was carried out. Profiled with immunoSEQ multiplex PCR; TCRdb holds only in-frame clones, not every one. This sample has approximately 170,000 clones, with approximately 75% found just once. Source material: PBMCs. These receptor sequences come from a girl aged 5-17 years in good health and CMV-seronegative.

The chain is built from TRBV11-2 and TRBJ2-3; the D is unclear. In germline, CDR1 is SGHAT, CDR2 FQNNGV. The CDR3 is 16 amino acids. Between the trimmed V and J ends, which lost 4 bases and 4 bases, there was a span of 18 bases. CDR3 sequence (DNA): TGTGCCAGCAGCTCGATGACGGAGAGTCTGTCAGATACGCAGTATTTT. Translated: CASSSMTESLSDTQYF.

The gene calls are TRBV19 and TRBJ2-3; 8 bases align to TRBD2. The germline V gene has CDR1 LNHDA and CDR2 SQIVND (reference sequence). The CDR3 sequence is 15 residues long. With 4 bases clipped from V and 1 base from J, the junction kept 4 bases outside the gene matches. CDR3 sequence (DNA): TGTGCCAGTAGTACCCCGGGGGGGCGCACAGATACGCAGTATTTT. Translated, it gives CASSTPGGRTDTQYF.

This chain uses TRBV5-1 with TRBJ1-4; TRBD1 matches 7 bases. V was pared by 0 bases and J by 4 bases, with 3 bases of the junction left unmatched. The CDR3 covers 15 residues. Germline V lookup: CDR1 SGHRS, CDR2 YFSETQ. CDR3 DNA sequence: TGCGCCAGCAGCTTGGAGGGACAGAATAATGAAAAACTGTTTTTT. Amino acid sequence: CASSLEGQNNEKLFF.

The rearrangement links TRBV5-8 to TRBJ1-1; no reliable D call. V dropped 3 bases and J dropped 4 bases, with 16 bases sitting between them. Germline assignment: CDR1 SGHTS and CDR2 YDEGEE. This CDR3 is built from 15 residues. The CDR3 DNA is TGTGCCAGCAGCTCCTACCGGGAAGAGAGCACTGAAGCTTTCTTT. Residues: CASSSYREESTEAFF.

The chain employs TRBV2 and TRBJ2-5; 11 nucleotides agree with TRBD2. Unmatched junction bases numbered 6, after V lost 4 bases and J lost 2 bases. There are 16 residues in the CDR3. Germline V gene lookup returns CDR1 SNHLY and CDR2 FYNNEI. The CDR3 is CASSVTSGGVQETQYF. CDR3 DNA sequence: TGTGCCAGCAGTGTAACTAGCGGGGGAGTACAAGAGACCCAGTACTTC.

The chain has TRBV12-2 and TRBJ2-7; the listed D gene, TRBD2, was not tested against the DNA. TRBV12-2 is a pseudogene locus. CDR3 length equals 17 residues. CDR3 loop: CASRIPTSGASSYEQYF. CDR3 DNA sequence: TGTGCAAGTCGCATACCGACTAGCGGGGCAAGCTCCTACGAGCAGTACTTC.

This rearrangement joins TRBV6-1 to TRBJ2-7; tentatively, D is TRBD2 (5 bases). Germline loops: CDR1 MNHNS, CDR2 SASEGT. Trimming stripped 6 bases from V and 5 bases from J, with 14 bases between. There are 13 residues in the CDR3. The chain's CDR3 is CASSVGIGDEQYF. The CDR3 DNA reads as TGTGCCAGCAGCGTAGGGATCGGGGACGAGCAGTACTTC.

This sequence joins TRBV2 and TRBJ2-1, with D uncertain. CDR1 is SNHLY and CDR2 is FYNNEI in the germline V gene. The CDR3 has 13 amino acids. V was shortened by 6 bases and J by 4 bases, with 10 bases between the two germline ends. The CDR3 DNA reads as TGTGCCAGCAGCGGGTTGGAGTACAATGAGCAGTTCTTC. It yields the protein CASSGLEYNEQFF.

J is TRBJ2-3 and V is TRBV23-1; the D is unclear. TRBV23-1 is classed as an ORF, of uncertain function. V was trimmed by 4 bases and J by 2 bases, leaving 16 bases between them. This CDR3 comprises 16 residues. This CDR3 reads CASSPREAANTDTQYF. In DNA, the CDR3 is TGCGCCAGCAGTCCTCGAGAGGCAGCTAACACAGATACGCAGTATTTT.

The chain has TRBV18 and TRBJ1-5, with D possibly TRBD1 on 6 matching bases. Germline V gene data show CDR1 as KGHSH and CDR2 as LQKENI. CDR3 size: 15 residues. Trimming left V 3 bases short and J 3 bases short, with 12 bases between. The CDR3 loop is CASSPTGLNNQPQHF. The CDR3 nucleotides are TGTGCCAGCTCACCGACAGGACTTAACAATCAGCCCCAGCATTTT.

In its sample, this clone was seen once. The rearrangement joins TRBV25-1 to TRBJ1-2; D unclear. This CDR3 region has 12 residues. CDR1 MGHDK and CDR2 SYGVNS come from the germline V gene. V was cut by 3 bases and J by 5 bases, with 7 bases left in between. Written as DNA, the CDR3 is TGTGCCAGCAGTGAGGGAGGTTATGGCTACACCTTC. Amino acid sequence: CASSEGGYGYTF.

This clone was seen only a few times. The J gene is TRBJ1-2, the V gene TRBV7-8; no clear D. This CDR3 contains 13 residues. The germline V gene has CDR1 SGHVS and CDR2 FQNEAQ. Trimming took 5 bases from V and 4 from J, leaving 11 bases between them. The CDR3 DNA sequence: TGTGCCAGCAGCGGCAGGCTAATCTATGGCTACACCTTC. Amino acid sequence: CASSGRLIYGYTF.

The chain has TRBV6-1 and TRBJ2-7; no clear D. With 2 bases removed from V and 3 bases from J, the gap between germline ends came to 20 bases. Germline V lookup: CDR1 MNHNS, CDR2 SASEGT. The CDR3 extends over 17 amino acids. CDR3 in amino acids: CASSEQSAGSPFYEQYF. The CDR3 DNA reads TGTGCCAGCAGTGAACAGTCGGCAGGTTCGCCTTTCTACGAGCAGTACTTC.

This clone appeared a few times. This chain connects TRBV11-2 to TRBJ1-1; D gene unclear. The CDR3 totals 12 residues. Germline loops: CDR1 SGHAT, CDR2 FQNNGV. The ends were cut back, 1 base at V and 7 bases at J, with 7 bases in the middle. CDR3 protein: CASSLVTDEAFF. Here the CDR3 DNA reads TGTGCCAGCAGCTTAGTAACAGATGAAGCTTTCTTT.

This clone was counted only a few times. The chain has TRBV19 and TRBJ1-5, with D perhaps matching TRBD1 (5 bases). This CDR3 spans 14 amino acids. The V gene lost 5 bases and the J gene lost 0 bases, with 8 bases spanning the gap. Germline CDR1 LNHDA, CDR2 SQIVND (reference sequence). The CDR3 is CASSPTASNQPQHF. CDR3 sequence (DNA): TGTGCCAGTAGTCCGACAGCTAGCAATCAGCCCCAGCATTTT.

The chain recombines TRBV2 with TRBJ1-5; D gene uncertain. The CDR3 consists of 13 residues. Trimming pared 4 bases from V and 1 base from J, leaving 5 bases between. Germline CDR1 SNHLY, CDR2 FYNNEI. Here the CDR3 reads CASSGQSNQPQHF. The CDR3 DNA sequence: TGTGCCAGCAGTGGGCAGAGCAATCAGCCCCAGCATTTT.

The chain couples TRBV6-1 to TRBJ1-1; 7 nucleotides align to TRBD1. The CDR3 consists of 13 residues. The V gene end was trimmed by 6 bases and the J gene end by 10 bases; junction bases not matched to a gene: 11. Germline CDR1 MNHNS, CDR2 SASEGT. This CDR3 reads CASSSTGAPGAFF. CDR3 bases: TGTGCCAGCAGCTCCACAGGGGCCCCGGGAGCTTTCTTT.